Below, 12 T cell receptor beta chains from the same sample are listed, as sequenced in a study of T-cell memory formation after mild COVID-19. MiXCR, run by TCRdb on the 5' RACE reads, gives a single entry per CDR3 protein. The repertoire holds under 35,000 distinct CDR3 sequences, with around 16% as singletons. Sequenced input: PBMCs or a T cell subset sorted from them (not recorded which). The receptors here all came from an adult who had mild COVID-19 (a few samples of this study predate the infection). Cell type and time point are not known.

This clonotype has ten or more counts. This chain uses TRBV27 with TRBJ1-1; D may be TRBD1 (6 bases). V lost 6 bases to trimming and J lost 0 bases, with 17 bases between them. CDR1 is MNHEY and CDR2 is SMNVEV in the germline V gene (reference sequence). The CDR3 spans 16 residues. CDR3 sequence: CASSQLGGRMNTEAFF. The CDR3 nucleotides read TGTGCCAGCAGCCAGTTGGGGGGGCGGATGAACACTGAAGCTTTCTTT.

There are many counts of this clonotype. DNA for the CDR3: TGTGCCACCAGCAGAGGAACGGGGGGGCCTATTCAAAACATTCAGTACTTC. This gives the protein CATSRGTGGPIQNIQYF. J is TRBJ2-4 and V is TRBV15; 8 positions agree with TRBD2. Germline CDR1 LNHNV, CDR2 YYDKDF (reference sequence). V shed 1 base, J shed 5 bases, and the junction held 10 bases outside the gene matches. CDR3 length equals 17 residues.

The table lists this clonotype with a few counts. The CDR3 spells CASSLRTETYYGYTF. The CDR3 DNA sequence: TGTGCCAGCAGCTTACGGACAGAGACCTACTATGGCTACACCTTC. This sequence joins TRBV5-5 and TRBJ1-2; possibly TRBD1 for D (6 bases). The CDR3 extends over 15 amino acids. The V and J ends lost 2 bases and 3 bases respectively, with 14 bases between them. The germline V gene has CDR1 SGHKS and CDR2 YYEKEE (reference sequence).

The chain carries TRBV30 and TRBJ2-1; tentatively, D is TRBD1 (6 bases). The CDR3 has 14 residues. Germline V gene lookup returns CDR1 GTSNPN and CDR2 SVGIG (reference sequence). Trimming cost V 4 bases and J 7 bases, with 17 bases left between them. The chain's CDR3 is CAWKLGQLQNEQFF. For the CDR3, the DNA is TGTGCCTGGAAGCTGGGACAACTCCAGAATGAGCAGTTCTTC.

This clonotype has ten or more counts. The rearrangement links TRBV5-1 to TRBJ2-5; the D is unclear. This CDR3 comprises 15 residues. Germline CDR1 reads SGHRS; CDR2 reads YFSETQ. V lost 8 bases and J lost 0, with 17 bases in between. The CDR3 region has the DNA TGCGCCAGTTCTCCCTTCGTGGCAGACCAAGAGACCCAGTACTTC. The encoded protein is CASSPFVADQETQYF.

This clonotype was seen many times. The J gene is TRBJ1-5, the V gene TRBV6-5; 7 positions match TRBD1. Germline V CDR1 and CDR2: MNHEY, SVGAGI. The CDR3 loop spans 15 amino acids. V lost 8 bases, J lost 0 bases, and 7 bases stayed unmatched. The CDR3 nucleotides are TGTGCCAGCCGACAGGGTCGGAATAGCAATCAGCCCCAGCATTTT. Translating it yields CASRQGRNSNQPQHF.

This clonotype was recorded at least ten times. CDR3 nucleotides: TGTGCCAGCAGCAGAAGGACAGGGGTAGACAATGAGCAGTTCTTC. This encodes CASSRRTGVDNEQFF. The chain combines TRBV7-3 with TRBJ2-1; 9 bases align to TRBD1. Per the germline V gene, CDR1 is SGHTA and CDR2 is FQGTGA. The CDR3 is 15 amino acids. The junction had 7 bases not matched to a gene; V was cut back by 5 bases and J by 5 bases. The full variable domain, in which reference TRBV7-3 and TRBJ2-1 provide the parts outside the CDR3, is GAGVSQTPSNKVTEKGKYVELRCDPISGHTALYWYRQSLGQGPEFLIYFQGTGAADDSGLPNDRFFAVRPEGSVSTLKIQRTERGDSAVYLCASSRRTGVDNEQFFGPGTRLTVL.

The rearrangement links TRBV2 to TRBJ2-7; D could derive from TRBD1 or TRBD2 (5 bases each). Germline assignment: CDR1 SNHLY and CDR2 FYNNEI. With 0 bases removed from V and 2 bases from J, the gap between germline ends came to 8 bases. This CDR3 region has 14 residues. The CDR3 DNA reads TGTGCCAGCAGTGAAGCGTCGGGGCCCTACGAGCAGTACTTC. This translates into CASSEASGPYEQYF.

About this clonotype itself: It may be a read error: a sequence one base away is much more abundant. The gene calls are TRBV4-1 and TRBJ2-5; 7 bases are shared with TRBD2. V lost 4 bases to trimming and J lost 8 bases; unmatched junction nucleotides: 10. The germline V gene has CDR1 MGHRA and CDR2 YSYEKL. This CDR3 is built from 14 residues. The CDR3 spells CASSPLGGGDTQYF. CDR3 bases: TGCGCCAGCAGCCCCTTGGGGGGGGGAGATACCCAGTACTTC.

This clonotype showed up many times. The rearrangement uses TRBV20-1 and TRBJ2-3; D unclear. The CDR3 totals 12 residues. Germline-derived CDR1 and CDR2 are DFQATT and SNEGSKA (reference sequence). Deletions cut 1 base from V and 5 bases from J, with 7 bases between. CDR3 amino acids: CSARVMRDTQYF. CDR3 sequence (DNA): TGCAGTGCTAGAGTCATGAGAGATACGCAGTATTTT.

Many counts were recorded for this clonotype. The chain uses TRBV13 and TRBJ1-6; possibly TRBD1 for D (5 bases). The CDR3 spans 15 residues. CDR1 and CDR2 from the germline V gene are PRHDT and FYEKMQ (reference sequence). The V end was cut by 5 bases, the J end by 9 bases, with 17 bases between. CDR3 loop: CASSIRGTPSSPLHF. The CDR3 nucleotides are TGTGCCAGCAGCATAAGGGGCACGCCTTCTTCACCCCTCCACTTT.

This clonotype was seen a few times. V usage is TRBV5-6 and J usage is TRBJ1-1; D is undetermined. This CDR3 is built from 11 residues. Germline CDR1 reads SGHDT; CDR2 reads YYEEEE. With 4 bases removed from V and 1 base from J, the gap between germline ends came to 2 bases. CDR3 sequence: CASSKNTEAFF. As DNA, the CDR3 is TGTGCCAGCAGCAAGAACACTGAAGCTTTCTTT.